The rows below give T cell receptor beta chains drawn from one sample of a study of shared clonotypes between healthy human individuals. The table came from immunoSEQ multiplex PCR; TCRdb's copy has only in-frame clones and leaves some out. The data contain 190,000 or so clones, 65% to 70% of them singletons. Material for sequencing was memory CD4+ T cells sorted from blood. These TCRs come from a man under 40 in good health. Both conserved end residues are part of each CDR3. The D gene is left open where the match is weak. Clone size is shown for a subset of rows, as once, few, many or a class of expanded clone.

V gene,clone size,J gene,D gene,CDR3 DNA,CDR3 protein
TRBV5-6,few,TRBJ1-2,.,TGTGCCAGCAGCTTGTTAGGAGGCTACACCTTC,CASSLLGGYTF
TRBV20-1,once,TRBJ1-2,.,TGCAGTGCTATAACGGGCGGCTACACCTTC,CSAITGGYTF
TRBV28,.,TRBJ2-1,TRBD2,TGTGCCAGCAGTACCGGGACTAGCGGATTAATAGCTCCTAGGAATGAGCAGTTCTTC,CASSTGTSGLIAPRNEQFF
TRBV28,.,TRBJ1-1,.,TGTGCCAGCAGCCTTTTTAAGGGGATGGAAGTAGCTTTCTTT,CASSLFKGMEVAFF
TRBV20-1,.,TRBJ2-3,.,TGCAGTGCTAGTTCAGATACGCAGTATTTT,CSASSDTQYF
TRBV5-4,.,TRBJ1-2,.,TGTGCCAGCAGCCGGGCGGGCTATGGCTACACCTTC,CASSRAGYGYTF
TRBV2,few,TRBJ2-5,.,TGTGCCAGCATCCGCTACGGGGTGGGGGAAGGAGAGACCCAGTACTTC,CASIRYGVGEGETQYF
TRBV4-3,.,TRBJ2-7,TRBD2,TGCGCCAGCAGCCAAGATCCTAGCGGGAGAGGCTACGAGCAGTACTTC,CASSQDPSGRGYEQYF
TRBV28,.,TRBJ1-4,.,TGTGCCAGCAGTTTTGGAGGTAACGAAAAACTGTTTTTT,CASSFGGNEKLFF
TRBV7-2,.,TRBJ1-2,.,TGTGCCAGCAGCTCACGCCAGGTTAGAGGCTACACCTTC,CASSSRQVRGYTF
TRBV6-1,few,TRBJ2-7,.,TGTGCCAGCAGTGTCCCCAGGAGCTCCTACGAGCAGTACTTC,CASSVPRSSYEQYF
TRBV30,.,TRBJ2-2,.,TGTGCCTGGACCGCGTCCTTCTTGAACACCGGGGAGCTGTTTTTT,CAWTASFLNTGELFF
TRBV5-5,.,TRBJ2-2,.,TGTGCCAGCAGCTTGGTGGCCGGCACCGGGGAGCTGTTTTTT,CASSLVAGTGELFF
TRBV5-5,.,TRBJ2-1,.,TGTGCCAGCAGCTTGGCTTCCTGGCCAGACTACAATGAGCAGTTCTTC,CASSLASWPDYNEQFF
TRBV30,.,TRBJ1-3,.,TGTGCCTGGAACCCCTTAGGATCTGGAAACACCATATATTTT,CAWNPLGSGNTIYF
TRBV28,.,TRBJ2-7,TRBD1,TGTGCCACGATTATAGGGGGCGAGAGCGAGCAGTACTTC,CATIIGGESEQYF
TRBV5-1,.,TRBJ2-3,TRBD1,TGCGCCAGCAGCCACGGGACAGGGATCACAGATACGCAGTATTTT,CASSHGTGITDTQYF
TRBV7-2,.,TRBJ2-1,.,TGTGCCAGCAGCTTAGCCCGGGTATCCTACAATGAGCAGTTCTTC,CASSLARVSYNEQFF
TRBV9,many,TRBJ2-1,.,TGTGCCAGCAGCGTAGAGGGTTTTAGCTCCTACAATGAGCAGTTCTTC,CASSVEGFSSYNEQFF
TRBV2,few,TRBJ2-2,.,TGTGCCAGCAGTGAAGACCTATTGTCCGGGGAGCTGTTTTTT,CASSEDLLSGELFF